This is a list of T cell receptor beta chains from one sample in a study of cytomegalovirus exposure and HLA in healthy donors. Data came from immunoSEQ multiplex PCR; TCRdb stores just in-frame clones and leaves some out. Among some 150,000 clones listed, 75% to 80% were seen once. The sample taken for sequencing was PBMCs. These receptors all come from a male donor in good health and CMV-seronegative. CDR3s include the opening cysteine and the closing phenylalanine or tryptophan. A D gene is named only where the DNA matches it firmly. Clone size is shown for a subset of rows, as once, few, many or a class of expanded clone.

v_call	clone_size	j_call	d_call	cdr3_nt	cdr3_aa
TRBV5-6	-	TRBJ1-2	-	TGTGCCAGCAGCTTGGGACAGTCCTATGGCTACACCTTC	CASSLGQSYGYTF
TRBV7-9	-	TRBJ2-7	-	TGTGCCAGCAGCTTAGGAACAGGCACCTACGAGCAGTACTTC	CASSLGTGTYEQYF
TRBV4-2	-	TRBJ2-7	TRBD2	TGTGCCAGCAGCCAAGATGGGAAAGCGGGAGATTTCTCCTACGAGCAGTACTTC	CASSQDGKAGDFSYEQYF
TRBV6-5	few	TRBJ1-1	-	TGTGCCAGCAGTTACTCGAATATAGGGACTACTGAAGCTTTCTTT	CASSYSNIGTTEAFF
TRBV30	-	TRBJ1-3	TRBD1	TGTGCCTGGACCGGGGGAGGGACAGGCCTCTTATCTGGAAACACCATATATTTT	CAWTGGGTGLLSGNTIYF
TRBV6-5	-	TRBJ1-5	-	TGTGCCAGCAGGTCCGGGTTGGTTAGCAATCAGCCCCAGCATTTT	CASRSGLVSNQPQHF
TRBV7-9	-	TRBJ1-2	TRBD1	TGTGCCAGCAGCGCGGCAGACAGGGCGGGCTATGGCTACACCTTC	CASSAADRAGYGYTF
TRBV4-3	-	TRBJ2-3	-	TGCGCCAGCAGCCAAGTGGGAGGGGGTACGGGCACAGATACGCAGTATTTT	CASSQVGGGTGTDTQYF
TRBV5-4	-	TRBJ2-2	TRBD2	TGTGCCAGCAGCCCCGGACTAGCGGGGAACACCGGGGAGCTGTTTTTT	CASSPGLAGNTGELFF
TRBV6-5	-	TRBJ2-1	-	TGTGCCAGCAGTTCGACAGTCAATGAGCAGTTCTTC	CASSSTVNEQFF
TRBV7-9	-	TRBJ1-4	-	TGTGCCAGCAGGCAGGGGAAGGGGGAAAAACTGTTTTTT	CASRQGKGEKLFF
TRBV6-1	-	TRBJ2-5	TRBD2	TGTGCCAGCAGTGACGTAGCGGGGGTAATAGAGACCCAGTACTTC	CASSDVAGVIETQYF
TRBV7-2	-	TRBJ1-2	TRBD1	TGTGCCAGCAGCCCCAGTCCCGGGACAGGGGGTGGTGGCTACACCTTC	CASSPSPGTGGGGYTF
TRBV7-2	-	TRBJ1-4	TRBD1	TGTGCCAGCAGCTTAGTTGCAGGGGGCGGTGAAAAACTGTTTTTT	CASSLVAGGGEKLFF
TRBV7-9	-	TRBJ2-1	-	TGTGCCAGCATCATCACTTGGTCCAACCAAAATAGCTCCTACAATGAGCAGTTCTTC	CASIITWSNQNSSYNEQFF
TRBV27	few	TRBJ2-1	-	TGTGCCAGCACCCGAGGGACATTGGGATACAATGAGCAGTTCTTC	CASTRGTLGYNEQFF
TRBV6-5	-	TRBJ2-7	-	TGTGCCAGCAGTATCGACAGGACCCCCTACGAGCAGTACTTC	CASSIDRTPYEQYF
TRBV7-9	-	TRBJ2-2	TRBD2	TGTTCCAGCAGCTTAAAAGGGGGACTAGCGGGATACGCCGGGGAGCTGTTTTTT	CSSSLKGGLAGYAGELFF
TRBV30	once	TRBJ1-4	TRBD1	TGTGCCTGGAAGAGGCAGGGGGCGACTAATGAAAAACTGTTTTTT	CAWKRQGATNEKLFF
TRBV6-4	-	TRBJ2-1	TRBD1	TGTGCCAGCAGTGTTGGGACAGGGAGCAATGAGCAGTTCTTC	CASSVGTGSNEQFF
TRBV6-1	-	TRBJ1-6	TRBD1	TGTGCCAGCAGTGCAGGGGGCGATAATTCACCCCTCCACTTT	CASSAGGDNSPLHF
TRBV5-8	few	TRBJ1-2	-	TGTGCCAGCAGCTTGATACGACAGTTTCATGGCTACACCTTC	CASSLIRQFHGYTF
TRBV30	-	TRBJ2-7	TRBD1	TGTGCCTGGAGTGCAGGGACAGACTTAGAGAAGTACTTC	CAWSAGTDLEKYF
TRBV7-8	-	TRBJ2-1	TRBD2	TGTGCCAGCAGTACGTCTAGCGGGAGCTACAATGAGCAGTTCTTC	CASSTSSGSYNEQFF
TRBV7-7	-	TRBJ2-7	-	TGTGCCAGCAGCTCGGACACACGGGCCTACGAGCAGTACTTC	CASSSDTRAYEQYF
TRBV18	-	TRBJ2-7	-	TGTGCCAGCGCCCCAGGGATCTACGAGCAGTACTTC	CASAPGIYEQYF
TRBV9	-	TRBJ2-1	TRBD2	TGTGCCAGCAGTGATAGCGGGAGGGCCGGGTACAATGAGCAGTTCTTC	CASSDSGRAGYNEQFF
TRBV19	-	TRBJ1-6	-	TGTGCCAGTAGTATTGGCAGGAATTCACCCCTCCACTTT	CASSIGRNSPLHF
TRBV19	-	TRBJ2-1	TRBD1	TGTGCCAGTAGTGCGCGGGACAGGGGAAGGGGTGAGCAGTTCTTC	CASSARDRGRGEQFF
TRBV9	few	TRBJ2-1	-	TGTGCCAGCAGCGTAGGGGGGGATGAGCAGTTCTTC	CASSVGGDEQFF
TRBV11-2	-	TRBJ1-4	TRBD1	TGTGCCAGCAGCTTTGTAGGGACAGGGGAAAAACTGTTTTTT	CASSFVGTGEKLFF
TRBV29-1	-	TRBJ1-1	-	TGCAGCGGGACATTGAACACTGAAGCTTTCTTT	CSGTLNTEAFF
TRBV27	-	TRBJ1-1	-	TGTGCCAGCAGTTTAGTGGCAGGCCACACTGAAGCTTTCTTT	CASSLVAGHTEAFF
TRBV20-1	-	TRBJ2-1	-	TGCAGTGCGGGGCTAGTATACGAGCAGTTCTTC	CSAGLVYEQFF
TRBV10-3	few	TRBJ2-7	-	TGTGCCATCAGCCCGACTCTTGGGAGCTCCTACGAGCAGTACTTC	CAISPTLGSSYEQYF
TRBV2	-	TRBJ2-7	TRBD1	TGTGCCAGCAGAGGACTGAAAATCCGATCGGACAGGGTTGGTAGTTGGGCCTACGAGCAGTACTTC	CASRGLKIRSDRVGSWAYEQYF
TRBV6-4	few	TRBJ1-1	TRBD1	TGTGCCAGCAGTACAGGGGGCGAAAACACTGAAGCTTTCTTT	CASSTGGENTEAFF
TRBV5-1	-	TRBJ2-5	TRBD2	TGCGCCAGCAGAAGGACTAGCGGGAGTGATAGGCAAGAGACCCAGTACTTC	CASRRTSGSDRQETQYF
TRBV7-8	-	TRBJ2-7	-	TGTGCCAGCAGCCCTGGGGCACTTAGCTCCTACGAGCAGTACTTC	CASSPGALSSYEQYF
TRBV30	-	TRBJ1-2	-	TGTGCCTGGAGGGGGAGGGGAGGATCTAACTATGGCTACACCTTC	CAWRGRGGSNYGYTF
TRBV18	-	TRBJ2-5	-	TGTGCCAGCTCAGGGCAGGGGATGGCCGAGGCCCAGTACTTC	CASSGQGMAEAQYF
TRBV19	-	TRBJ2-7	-	TGTGCCAGTAGTATTGGGCACTCCTACGAGCAGTACTTC	CASSIGHSYEQYF
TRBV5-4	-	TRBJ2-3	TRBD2	TGTGCCAGCAGCTTGAAGGGCGGGGGGGGCACAGATACGCAGTATTTT	CASSLKGGGGTDTQYF
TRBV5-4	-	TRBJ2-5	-	TGTGCCAGCAGCCAGACAGCGATGGGGCAAGAGACCCAGTACTTC	CASSQTAMGQETQYF
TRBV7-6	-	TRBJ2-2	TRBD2	TGTGCCAGCAGCCATCTCGCGGGGGGGTTCGGGGAGCTGTTTTTT	CASSHLAGGFGELFF
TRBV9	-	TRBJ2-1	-	TGTGCCAGCAGCGTAGTAGGGGGACGGGCCCCTTTGGGTGAGCAGTTCTTC	CASSVVGGRAPLGEQFF